This TCR beta chain is drawn from a study of blood T cell repertoires in COVID-19. Study-wide context: In each case, the material was cDNA or gDNA derived from T cells, B-cell-depleted T cells, or PBMCs.

As originally analysed: From reference gene primer amplification, estimates of nucleated cell counts were derived. Profiled with immunoSEQ multiplex PCR; TCRdb holds only in-frame clones, not every one. Clone size and V and J calls were adopted from that table, with D and trimming inferred from the DNA. This sample has roughly 300,000 clones, with 81% found just once. With 4 bases clipped from V and 4 bases from J, the junction kept 4 bases outside the gene matches. The CDR3 has 13 residues. CDR1 and CDR2 (germline): SGHNT, YYREEE (reference sequence). Input material: peripheral blood. This receptor was identified in a woman aged 55-70 years with active or convalescent COVID-19. This chain links TRBV5-4 with TRBJ1-2; 7 nucleotides align to TRBD1. The CDR3 nucleotides read TGTGCCAGCAGCACACAGGGGAGCTATGGCTACACCTTC. Protein product: CASSTQGSYGYTF.